Below, one T cell receptor beta chain is given with its context. Measured with immunoSEQ multiplex PCR; TCRdb has only the in-frame clones, and not every one. This table holds about 280,000 clones, roughly 85% found once. This record belongs to a study of blood T cell repertoires in COVID-19. CDR1 is SGDLS, CDR2 YYNGEE, per germline. The length of the CDR3 is 15 residues. The ends were cut back, 4 bases at V and 0 bases at J, with 14 bases in the middle. The sample comprised peripheral blood. This chain uses TRBV9 with TRBJ2-7, with D tentatively TRBD2 (5 bases). The sequence was obtained from a woman between 50 and 59 years old who had recovered from COVID-19. The CDR3 here is CASSPGIPSSYEQYF. The CDR3 DNA sequence: TGTGCCAGCAGCCCCGGGATCCCGAGCTCCTACGAGCAGTACTTC. Full variable domain (outside the CDR3, taken from reference TRBV9 and TRBJ2-7): DSGVTQTPKHLITATGQRVTLRCSPRSGDLSVYWYQQSLDQGLQFLIQYYNGEERAKGNILERFSAQQFPDLHSELNLSSLELGDSALYFCASSPGIPSSYEQYFGPGTRLTVT.